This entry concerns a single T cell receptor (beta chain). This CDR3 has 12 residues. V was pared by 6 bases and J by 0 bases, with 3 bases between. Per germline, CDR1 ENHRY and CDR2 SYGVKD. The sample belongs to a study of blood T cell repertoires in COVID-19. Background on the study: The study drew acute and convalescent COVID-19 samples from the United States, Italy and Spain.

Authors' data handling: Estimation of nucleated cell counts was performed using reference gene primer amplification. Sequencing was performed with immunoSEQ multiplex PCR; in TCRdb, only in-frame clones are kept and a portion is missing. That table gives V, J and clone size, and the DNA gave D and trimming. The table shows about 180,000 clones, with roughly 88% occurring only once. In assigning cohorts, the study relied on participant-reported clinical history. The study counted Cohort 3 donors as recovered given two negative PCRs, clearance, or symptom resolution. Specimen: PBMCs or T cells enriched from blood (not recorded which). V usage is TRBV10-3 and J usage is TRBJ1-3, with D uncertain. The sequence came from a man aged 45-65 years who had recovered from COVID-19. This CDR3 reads CAISNSGNTIYF. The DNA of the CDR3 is TGTGCCATCAGCAACTCTGGAAACACCATATATTTT.